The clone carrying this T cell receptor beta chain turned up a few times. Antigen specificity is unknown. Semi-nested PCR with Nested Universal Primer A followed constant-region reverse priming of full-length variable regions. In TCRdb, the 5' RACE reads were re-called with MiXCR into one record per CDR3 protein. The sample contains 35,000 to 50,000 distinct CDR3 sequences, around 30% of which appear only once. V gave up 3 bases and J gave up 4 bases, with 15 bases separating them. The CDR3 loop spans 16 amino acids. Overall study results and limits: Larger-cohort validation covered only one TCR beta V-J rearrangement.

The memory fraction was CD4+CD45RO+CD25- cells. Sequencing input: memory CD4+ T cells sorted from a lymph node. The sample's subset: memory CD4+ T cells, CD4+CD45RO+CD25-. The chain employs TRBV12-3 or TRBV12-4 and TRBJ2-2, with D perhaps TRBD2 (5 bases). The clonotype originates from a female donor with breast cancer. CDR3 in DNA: TGTGCCAGCAGTTTTCCACGATTTGCGGGCACCGGGGAGCTGTTTTTT. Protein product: CASSFPRFAGTGELFF.